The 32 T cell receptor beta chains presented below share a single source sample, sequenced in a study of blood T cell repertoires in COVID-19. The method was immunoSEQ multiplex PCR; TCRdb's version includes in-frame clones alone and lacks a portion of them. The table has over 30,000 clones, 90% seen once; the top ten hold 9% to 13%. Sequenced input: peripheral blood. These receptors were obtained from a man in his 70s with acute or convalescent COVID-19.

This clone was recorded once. The CDR3 spells CASSSGGGGQPQHF. The CDR3, as DNA: TGTGCCAGTAGTTCCGGGGGTGGCGGTCAGCCCCAGCATTTT. The chain is built from TRBV19 and TRBJ1-5, with TRBD1 as a possible D gene (5 bases). This CDR3 comprises 14 residues. The V gene's germline CDR1 is LNHDA and CDR2 SQIVND (reference sequence). V was pared by 5 bases and J by 6 bases, with 14 bases between.

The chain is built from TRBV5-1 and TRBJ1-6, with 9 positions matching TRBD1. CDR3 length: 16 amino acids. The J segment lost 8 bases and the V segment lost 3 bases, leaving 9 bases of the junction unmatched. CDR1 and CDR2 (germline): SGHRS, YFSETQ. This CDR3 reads CASSSGQGLEYSPLHF. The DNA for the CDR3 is TGCGCCAGCAGCTCCGGACAGGGGCTAGAGTATTCACCCCTCCACTTT.

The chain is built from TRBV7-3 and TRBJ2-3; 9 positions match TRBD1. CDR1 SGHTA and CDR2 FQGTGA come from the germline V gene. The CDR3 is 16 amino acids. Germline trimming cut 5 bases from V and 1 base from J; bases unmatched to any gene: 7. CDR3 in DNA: TGTGCCAGCAGCATACAGGGGGCTTTTGGCACAGATACGCAGTATTTT. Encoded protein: CASSIQGAFGTDTQYF.

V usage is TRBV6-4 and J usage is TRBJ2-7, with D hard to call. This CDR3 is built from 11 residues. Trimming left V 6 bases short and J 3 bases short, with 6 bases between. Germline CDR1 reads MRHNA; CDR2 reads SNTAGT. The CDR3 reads CASRIYYEQYF. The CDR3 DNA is TGTGCCAGCAGAATTTACTACGAGCAGTACTTC.

The CDR3 nucleotides are TGTGCCAGTAGACGTAGTGGGACTAGCGGGGGTAGCACAGATACGCAGTATTTT. Protein sequence: CASRRSGTSGGSTDTQYF. The rearrangement links TRBV19 to TRBJ2-3, with TRBD2 matching 14 bases. The V segment lost 6 bases and the J segment 0 bases; nucleotides outside the gene matches: 8. Germline V lookup: CDR1 LNHDA, CDR2 SQIVND (reference sequence). This CDR3 region has 18 residues.

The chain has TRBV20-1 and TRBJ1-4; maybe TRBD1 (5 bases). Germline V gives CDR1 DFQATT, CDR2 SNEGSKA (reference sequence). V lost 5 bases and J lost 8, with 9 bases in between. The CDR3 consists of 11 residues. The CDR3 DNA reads TGCAGTGCTCTGGCAGGGGAAAAACTGTTTTTT. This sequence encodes CSALAGEKLFF.

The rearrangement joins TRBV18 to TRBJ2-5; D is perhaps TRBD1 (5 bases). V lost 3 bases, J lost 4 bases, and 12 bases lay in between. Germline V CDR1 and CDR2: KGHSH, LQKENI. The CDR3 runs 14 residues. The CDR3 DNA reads TGTGCCAGCTCACCTGGGTTTCAGGGAGAGACCCAGTACTTC. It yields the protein CASSPGFQGETQYF.

The DNA for the CDR3 is TGTGCCAGCAGCCAGAACAGGAATGAAAAACTGTTTTTT. As protein: CASSQNRNEKLFF. V usage is TRBV7-3 and J usage is TRBJ1-4, with D tentatively TRBD1 (5 bases). This CDR3 region has 13 residues. Per germline, CDR1 SGHTA and CDR2 FQGTGA. V gave up 5 bases and J gave up 5 bases, with 9 bases separating them. Based on the CDR3 plus reference TRBV7-3 and TRBJ1-4, the full variable domain is GAGVSQTPSNKVTEKGKYVELRCDPISGHTALYWYRQSLGQGPEFLIYFQGTGAADDSGLPNDRFFAVRPEGSVSTLKIQRTERGDSAVYLCASSQNRNEKLFFGSGTQLSVL.

CDR3 bases: TGTGCCAGCAGCGTAGAGAGTAAGGGAGCCGGGGAGCTGTTTTTT. Amino acids: CASSVESKGAGELFF. This chain connects TRBV9 to TRBJ2-2; a weak D match, TRBD2 (5 bases). There are 15 residues in the CDR3. V lost 0 bases and J 6 bases, leaving 12 bases between the germline ends. Germline V gene sequence: CDR1 SGDLS, CDR2 YYNGEE.

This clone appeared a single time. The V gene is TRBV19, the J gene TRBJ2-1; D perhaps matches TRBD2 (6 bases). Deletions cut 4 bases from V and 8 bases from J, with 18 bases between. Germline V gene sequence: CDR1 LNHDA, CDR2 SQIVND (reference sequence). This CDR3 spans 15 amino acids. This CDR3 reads CASSTLAAGRDEQFF. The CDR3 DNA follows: TGTGCCAGTAGTACTCTGGCGGCGGGAAGAGATGAGCAGTTCTTC. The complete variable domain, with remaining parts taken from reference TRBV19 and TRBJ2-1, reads DGGITQSPKYLFRKEGQNVTLSCEQNLNHDAMYWYRQDPGQGLRLIYYSQIVNDFQKGDIAEGYSVSREKKESFPLTVTSAQKNPTAFYLCASSTLAAGRDEQFFGPGTRLTVL.

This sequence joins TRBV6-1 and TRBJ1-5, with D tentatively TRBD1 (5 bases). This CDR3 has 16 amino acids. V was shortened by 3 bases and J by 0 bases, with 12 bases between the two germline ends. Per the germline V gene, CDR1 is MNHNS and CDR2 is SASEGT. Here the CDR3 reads CASSDNGGYSNQPQHF. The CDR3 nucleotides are TGTGCCAGCAGTGATAACGGGGGGTATAGCAATCAGCCCCAGCATTTT.

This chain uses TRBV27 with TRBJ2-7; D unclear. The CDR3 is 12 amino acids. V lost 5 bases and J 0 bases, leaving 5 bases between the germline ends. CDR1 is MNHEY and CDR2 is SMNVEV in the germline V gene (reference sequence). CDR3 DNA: TGTGCCAGCAGTCCCTCCTCCTACGAGCAGTACTTC. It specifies CASSPSSYEQYF.

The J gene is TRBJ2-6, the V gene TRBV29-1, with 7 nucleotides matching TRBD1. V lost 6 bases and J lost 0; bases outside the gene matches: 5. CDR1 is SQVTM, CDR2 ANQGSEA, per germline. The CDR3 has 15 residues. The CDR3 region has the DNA TGCAGCGTCCCTAGACAGGGCTCTGGGGCCAACGTCCTGACTTTC. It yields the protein CSVPRQGSGANVLTF.

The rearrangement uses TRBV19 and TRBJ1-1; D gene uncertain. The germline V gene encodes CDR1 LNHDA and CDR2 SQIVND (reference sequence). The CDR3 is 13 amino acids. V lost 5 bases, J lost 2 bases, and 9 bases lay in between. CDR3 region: CASSATANTEAFF. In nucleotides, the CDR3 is TGTGCCAGTAGTGCAACAGCAAACACTGAAGCTTTCTTT. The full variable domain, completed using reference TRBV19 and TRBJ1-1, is DGGITQSPKYLFRKEGQNVTLSCEQNLNHDAMYWYRQDPGQGLRLIYYSQIVNDFQKGDIAEGYSVSREKKESFPLTVTSAQKNPTAFYLCASSATANTEAFFGQGTRLTVV.

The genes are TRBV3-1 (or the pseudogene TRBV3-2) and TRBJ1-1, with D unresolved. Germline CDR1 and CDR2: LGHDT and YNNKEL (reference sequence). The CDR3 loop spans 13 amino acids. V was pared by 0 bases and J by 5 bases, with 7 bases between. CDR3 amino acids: CASSQELRTEAFF. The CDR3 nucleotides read TGTGCCAGCAGCCAAGAACTAAGGACTGAAGCTTTCTTT.

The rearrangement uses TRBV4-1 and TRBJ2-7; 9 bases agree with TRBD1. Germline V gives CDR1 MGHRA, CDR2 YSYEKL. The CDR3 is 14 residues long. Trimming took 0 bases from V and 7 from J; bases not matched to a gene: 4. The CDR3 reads CASSQDNRGREQYF. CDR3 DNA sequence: TGCGCCAGCAGCCAAGATAACAGGGGGCGGGAGCAGTACTTC.

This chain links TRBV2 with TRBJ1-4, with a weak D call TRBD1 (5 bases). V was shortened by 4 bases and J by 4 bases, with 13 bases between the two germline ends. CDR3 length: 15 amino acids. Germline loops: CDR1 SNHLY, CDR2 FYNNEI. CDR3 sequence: CASSGLAQGNEKLFF. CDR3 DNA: TGTGCCAGCAGTGGGTTAGCCCAGGGTAATGAAAAACTGTTTTTT.

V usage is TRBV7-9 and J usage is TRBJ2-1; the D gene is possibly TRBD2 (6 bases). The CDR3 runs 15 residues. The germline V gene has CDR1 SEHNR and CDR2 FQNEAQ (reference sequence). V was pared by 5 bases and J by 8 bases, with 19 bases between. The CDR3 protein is CASSNLAPEGDEQFF. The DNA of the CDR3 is TGTGCCAGCAGCAATCTAGCGCCCGAAGGGGATGAGCAGTTCTTC.

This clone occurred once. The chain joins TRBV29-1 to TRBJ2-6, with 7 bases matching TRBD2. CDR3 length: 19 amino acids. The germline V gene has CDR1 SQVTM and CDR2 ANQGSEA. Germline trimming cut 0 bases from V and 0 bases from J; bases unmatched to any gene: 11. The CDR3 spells CSVEDGVAGIYSGANVLTF. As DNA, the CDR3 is TGCAGCGTTGAAGACGGGGTAGCGGGCATTTACTCTGGGGCCAACGTCCTGACTTTC. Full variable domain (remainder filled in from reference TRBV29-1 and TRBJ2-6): SAVISQKPSRDICQRGTSLTIQCQVDSQVTMMFWYRQQPGQSLTLIATANQGSEATYESGFVIDKFPISRPNLTFSTLTVSNMSPEDSSIYLCSVEDGVAGIYSGANVLTFGAGSRLTVL.

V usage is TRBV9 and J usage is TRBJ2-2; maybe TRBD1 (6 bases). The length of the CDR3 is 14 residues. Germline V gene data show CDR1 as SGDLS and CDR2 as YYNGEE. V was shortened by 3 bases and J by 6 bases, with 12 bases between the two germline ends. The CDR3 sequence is CASSADSQAGELFF. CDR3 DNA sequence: TGTGCCAGCAGCGCGGACAGTCAGGCCGGGGAGCTGTTTTTT.

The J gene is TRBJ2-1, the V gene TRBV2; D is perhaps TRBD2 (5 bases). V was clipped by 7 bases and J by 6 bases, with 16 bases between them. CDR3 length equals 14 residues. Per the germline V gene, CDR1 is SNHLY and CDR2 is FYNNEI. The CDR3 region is CASTEEGISNEQFF. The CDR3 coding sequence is TGTGCCAGCACGGAAGAGGGTATCTCCAATGAGCAGTTCTTC.

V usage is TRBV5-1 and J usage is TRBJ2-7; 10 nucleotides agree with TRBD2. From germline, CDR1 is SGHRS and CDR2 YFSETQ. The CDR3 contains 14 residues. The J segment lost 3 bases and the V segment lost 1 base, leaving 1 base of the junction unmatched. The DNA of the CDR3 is TGCGCCAGCAGCTTGCCTAGCGGGAGCTACGAGCAGTACTTC. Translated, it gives CASSLPSGSYEQYF.

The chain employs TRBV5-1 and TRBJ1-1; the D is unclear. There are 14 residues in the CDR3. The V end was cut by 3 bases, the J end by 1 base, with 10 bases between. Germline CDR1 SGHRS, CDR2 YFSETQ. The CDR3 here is CASSSLFRNTEAFF. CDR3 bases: TGCGCCAGCAGCTCCTTGTTTAGGAACACTGAAGCTTTCTTT.

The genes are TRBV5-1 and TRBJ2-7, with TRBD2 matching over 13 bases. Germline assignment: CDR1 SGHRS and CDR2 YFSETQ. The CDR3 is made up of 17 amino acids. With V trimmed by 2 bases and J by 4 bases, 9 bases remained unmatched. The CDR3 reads CASSLTSGRAGAYEQYF. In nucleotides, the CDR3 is TGCGCCAGCAGCTTAACTAGCGGGAGGGCCGGGGCATACGAGCAGTACTTC.

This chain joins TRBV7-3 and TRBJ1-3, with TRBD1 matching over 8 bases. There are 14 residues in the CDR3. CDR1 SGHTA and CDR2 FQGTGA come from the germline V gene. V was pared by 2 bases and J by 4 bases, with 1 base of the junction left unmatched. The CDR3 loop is CASSLQGAGNTIYF. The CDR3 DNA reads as TGTGCCAGCAGCTTACAGGGGGCCGGAAACACCATATATTTT.

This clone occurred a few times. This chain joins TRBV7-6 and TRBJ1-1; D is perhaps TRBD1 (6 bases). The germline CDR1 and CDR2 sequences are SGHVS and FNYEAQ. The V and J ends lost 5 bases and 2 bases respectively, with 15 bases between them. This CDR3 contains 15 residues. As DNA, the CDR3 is TGTGCCAGCAGCCTTACGCCGGACAGTAACACTGAAGCTTTCTTT. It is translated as CASSLTPDSNTEAFF.

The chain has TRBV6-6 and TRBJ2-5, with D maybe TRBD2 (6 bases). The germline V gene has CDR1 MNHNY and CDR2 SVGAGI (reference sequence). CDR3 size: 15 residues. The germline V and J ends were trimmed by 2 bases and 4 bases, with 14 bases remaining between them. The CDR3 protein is CASSYTHQGGETQYF. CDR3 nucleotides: TGTGCCAGCAGTTACACCCACCAGGGAGGAGAGACCCAGTACTTC.

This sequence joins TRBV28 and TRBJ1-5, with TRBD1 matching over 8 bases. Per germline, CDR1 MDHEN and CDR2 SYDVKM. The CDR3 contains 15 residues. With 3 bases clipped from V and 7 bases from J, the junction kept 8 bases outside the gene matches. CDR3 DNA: TGTGCCAGCAGTTTTTCGTCACAGGGGGAGCAGCCCCAGCATTTT. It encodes CASSFSSQGEQPQHF.

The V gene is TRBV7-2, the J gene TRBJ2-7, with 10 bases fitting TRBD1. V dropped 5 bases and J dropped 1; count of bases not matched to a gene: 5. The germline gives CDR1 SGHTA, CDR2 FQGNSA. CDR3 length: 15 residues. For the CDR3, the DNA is TGTGCCAGCAGCGAAACGGGACAGGGGTCCTACGAGCAGTACTTC. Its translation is CASSETGQGSYEQYF.

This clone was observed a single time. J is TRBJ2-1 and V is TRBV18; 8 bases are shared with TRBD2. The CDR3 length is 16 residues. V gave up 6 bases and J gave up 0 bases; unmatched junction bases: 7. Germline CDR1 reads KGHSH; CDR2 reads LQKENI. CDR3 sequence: CASSHLAGSSYNEQFF. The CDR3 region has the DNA TGTGCCAGCTCCCATCTAGCGGGCAGCTCCTACAATGAGCAGTTCTTC. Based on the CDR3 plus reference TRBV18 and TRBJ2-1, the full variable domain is NAGVMQNPRHLVRRRGQEARLRCSPMKGHSHVYWYRQLPEEGLKFMVYLQKENIIDESGMPKERFSAEFPKEGPSILRIQQVVRGDSAAYFCASSHLAGSSYNEQFFGPGTRLTVL.

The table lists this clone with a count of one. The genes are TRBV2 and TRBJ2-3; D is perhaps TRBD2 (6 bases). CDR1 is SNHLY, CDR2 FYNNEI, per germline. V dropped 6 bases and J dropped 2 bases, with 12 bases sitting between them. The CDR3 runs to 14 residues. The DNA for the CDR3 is TGTGCCAGCAGCGGGAGTACTCCCACAGATACGCAGTATTTT. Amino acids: CASSGSTPTDTQYF.

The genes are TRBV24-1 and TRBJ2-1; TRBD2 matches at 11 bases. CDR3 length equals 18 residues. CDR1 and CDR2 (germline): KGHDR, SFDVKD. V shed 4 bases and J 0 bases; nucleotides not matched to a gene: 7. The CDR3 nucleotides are TGTGCCACCAGTGACTGGGTGACTAGCGGGAACTCCTACAATGAGCAGTTCTTC. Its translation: CATSDWVTSGNSYNEQFF.